Below are 8 T cell receptor beta chains sequenced from a single sample in a study of cytomegalovirus exposure and HLA in healthy donors. Primers included in the PCR were 60 Vbeta and 13 Jbeta primers. Method: immunoSEQ multiplex PCR; TCRdb's copy keeps in-frame clones and lacks some. The repertoire includes over 80,000 clones, 76% of them detected once, and approximately 3% sits in the top ten. The sample taken for sequencing was PBMCs. Receptors were obtained from a man aged 35-49 years in good health and CMV-seronegative.

The V gene is TRBV20-1, the J gene TRBJ2-5; D remains ambiguous. Trimming pared 4 bases from V and 2 bases from J, leaving 5 bases between. Germline CDR1 is DFQATT and CDR2 is SNEGSKA (reference sequence). This CDR3 contains 11 residues. The DNA of the CDR3 is TGCAGTGCTAACAGTCAAGAGACCCAGTACTTC. Protein: CSANSQETQYF.

The chain recombines TRBV4-3 with TRBJ2-3, with TRBD1 matching over 8 bases. CDR3 length: 16 amino acids. In germline, CDR1 is LGHNA, CDR2 YSLEER. V was pared by 1 base and J by 1 base, with 4 bases of the junction left unmatched. Here the CDR3 DNA reads TGCGCCAGCAGCCAAGGACAGGGGCGTCGCACAGATACGCAGTATTTT. This sequence encodes CASSQGQGRRTDTQYF.

The sample holds one count of this clone. The CDR3 nucleotides read TGCAGCGTTGGACGGACAAACACTGAAGCTTTCTTT. Protein: CSVGRTNTEAFF. The V and J genes are TRBV29-1 and TRBJ1-1; the D gene is possibly TRBD1 (5 bases). Germline CDR1 SQVTM, CDR2 ANQGSEA. CDR3 length: 12 amino acids. Trimming removed 4 bases at V and 2 bases at J, with 8 bases between.

The chain links TRBV7-3 to TRBJ1-1; unclear D gene. The length of the CDR3 is 13 residues. Germline assignment: CDR1 SGHTA and CDR2 FQGTGA. V gave up 4 bases and J gave up 0 bases, with 6 bases separating them. CDR3 amino acids: CASSSRMNTEAFF. Here the CDR3 DNA reads TGTGCCAGCAGCTCGCGGATGAACACTGAAGCTTTCTTT.

The J gene is TRBJ2-7, the V gene TRBV6-5; D is unresolved. This CDR3 is built from 10 residues. The V end lost 8 bases, the J end lost 3 bases, and 5 bases lay between the germline ends. The V gene's germline CDR1 is MNHEY and CDR2 SVGAGI. The CDR3 reads CASGSYEQYF. The DNA for the CDR3 is TGTGCCAGCGGTAGCTACGAGCAGTACTTC.

This rearrangement joins TRBV2 to TRBJ1-5; D uncertain. V was pared by 8 bases and J by 0 bases, with 11 bases between. Germline assignment: CDR1 SNHLY and CDR2 FYNNEI. CDR3 length equals 14 residues. CDR3 protein: CASLDSHSNQPQHF. CDR3 bases: TGTGCCAGCTTGGACTCACATAGCAATCAGCCCCAGCATTTT.

This chain connects TRBV7-2 to TRBJ1-1; no reliable D call. Germline values: CDR1 SGHTA, CDR2 FQGNSA. The CDR3 spans 16 residues. Trimming took off 5 bases at V and 3 bases at J, with 19 bases between the two ends. CDR3 sequence: CASSLGDPLRHTEAFF. The CDR3 bases are TGTGCCAGCAGCCTGGGAGACCCCCTCCGGCACACTGAAGCTTTCTTT.

This clone was seen more than once but under ten times. This rearrangement joins TRBV19 to TRBJ2-7; D may be TRBD1 (6 bases). The V gene lost 7 bases and the J gene lost 0 bases, with 10 bases spanning the gap. Germline CDR1 is LNHDA and CDR2 is SQIVND (reference sequence). This CDR3 is built from 13 residues. The CDR3 coding sequence is TGTGCCAGTAATTGGGGGCCCTCCTACGAGCAGTACTTC. Translation: CASNWGPSYEQYF. Full variable domain (missing parts from reference TRBV19 and TRBJ2-7): DGGITQSPKYLFRKEGQNVTLSCEQNLNHDAMYWYRQDPGQGLRLIYYSQIVNDFQKGDIAEGYSVSREKKESFPLTVTSAQKNPTAFYLCASNWGPSYEQYFGPGTRLTVT.